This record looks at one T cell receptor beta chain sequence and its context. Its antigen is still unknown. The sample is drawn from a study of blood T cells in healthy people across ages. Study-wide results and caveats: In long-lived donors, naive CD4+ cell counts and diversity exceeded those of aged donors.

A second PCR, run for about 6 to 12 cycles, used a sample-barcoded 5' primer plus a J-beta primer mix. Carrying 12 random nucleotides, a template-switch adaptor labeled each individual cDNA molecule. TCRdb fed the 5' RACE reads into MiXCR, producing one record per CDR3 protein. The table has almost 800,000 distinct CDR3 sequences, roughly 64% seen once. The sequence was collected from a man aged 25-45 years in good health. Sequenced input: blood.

CDR3 DNA sequence: TGTGCCAGCAGTTTTTCAGGGGGTGGCTACACCTTC. Protein: CASSFSGGGYTF. The chain joins TRBV12-3 or TRBV12-4 to TRBJ1-2, with 7 bases matching TRBD1. The CDR3 runs 12 residues. Trimming at V came to 3 bases and at J to 7 bases, leaving 2 bases not matched to a gene.